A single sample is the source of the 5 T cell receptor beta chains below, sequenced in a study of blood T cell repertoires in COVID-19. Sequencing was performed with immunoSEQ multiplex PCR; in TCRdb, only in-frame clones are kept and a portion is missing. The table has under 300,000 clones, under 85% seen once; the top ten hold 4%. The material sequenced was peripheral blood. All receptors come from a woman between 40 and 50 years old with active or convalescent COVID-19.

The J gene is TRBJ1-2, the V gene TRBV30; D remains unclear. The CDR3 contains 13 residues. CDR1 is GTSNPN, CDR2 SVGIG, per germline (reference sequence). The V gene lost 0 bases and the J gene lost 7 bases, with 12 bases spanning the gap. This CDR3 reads CAWSVNIGSGYTF. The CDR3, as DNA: TGTGCCTGGAGTGTAAATATAGGGAGTGGCTACACCTTC. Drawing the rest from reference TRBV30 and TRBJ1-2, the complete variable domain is SQTIHQWPATLVQPVGSPLSLECTVEGTSNPNLYWYRQAAGRGLQLLFYSVGIGQISSEVPQNLSASRPQDRQFILSSKKLLLSDSGFYLCAWSVNIGSGYTFGSGTRLTVV.

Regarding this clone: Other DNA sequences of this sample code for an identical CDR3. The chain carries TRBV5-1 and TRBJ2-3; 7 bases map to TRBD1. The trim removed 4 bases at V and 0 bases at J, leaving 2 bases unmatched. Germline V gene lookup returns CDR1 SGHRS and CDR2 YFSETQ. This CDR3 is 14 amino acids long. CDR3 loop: CASSPGQSTDTQYF. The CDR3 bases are TGCGCCAGCAGCCCGGGACAGAGCACAGATACGCAGTATTTT.

CDR3 sequence reads: CASSQLAGASTDTQYF. The CDR3 DNA is TGCGCCAGCAGCCAATTAGCGGGGGCCAGCACAGATACGCAGTATTTT. The genes are TRBV4-1 and TRBJ2-3; TRBD2 matches at 9 bases. The CDR3 runs 16 residues. Germline CDR1 is MGHRA and CDR2 is YSYEKL. Trimming took 2 bases from V and 0 from J; bases not matched to a gene: 3.

The CDR3 DNA reads TGTGCCAGCAGTTCCCGTTTATTCGAGACCCAGTACTTC. Translated, it gives CASSSRLFETQYF. The genes are TRBV6-6 and TRBJ2-5; D is ambiguous. Trimming took off 4 bases at V and 5 bases at J, with 11 bases between the two ends. The CDR3 is 13 residues long. Germline-derived CDR1 and CDR2 are MNHNY and SVGAGI (reference sequence).

The CDR3 DNA sequence: TGTGCCAGCAGTTACTCGCGGGGAGTGAACACTGAAGCTTTCTTT. Protein: CASSYSRGVNTEAFF. The chain employs TRBV6-5 and TRBJ1-1; no clear D. The CDR3 sequence is 15 residues long. V shed 0 bases and J shed 0 bases, with 8 bases lying between them. Germline values: CDR1 MNHEY, CDR2 SVGAGI.